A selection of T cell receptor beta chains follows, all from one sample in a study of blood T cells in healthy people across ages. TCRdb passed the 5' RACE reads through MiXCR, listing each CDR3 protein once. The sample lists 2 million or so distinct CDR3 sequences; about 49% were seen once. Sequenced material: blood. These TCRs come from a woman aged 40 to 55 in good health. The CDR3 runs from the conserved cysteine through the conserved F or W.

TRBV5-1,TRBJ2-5,CASSLIEGQETQYF
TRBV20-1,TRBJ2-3,CSARDASGGAPDTQYF
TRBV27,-,CASSSLNGAETQYF
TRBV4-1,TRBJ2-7,CASSPGTGAYYEQYF
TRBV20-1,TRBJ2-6,CSARGRDSTSGANVLTF
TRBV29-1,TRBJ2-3,CSVDPREGADTQYF
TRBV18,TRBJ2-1,CASSPRAGIDEQFF
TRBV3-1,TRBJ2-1,CASSSRYRGPSNEQFF
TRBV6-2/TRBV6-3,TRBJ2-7,CASSSRRRSYEQYF
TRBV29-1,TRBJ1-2,CSVEGQTGEGYTF
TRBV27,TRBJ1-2,CASSHQGDLNYGYTF
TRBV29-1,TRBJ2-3,CSVTGDGTDTQYF
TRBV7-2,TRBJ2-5,CASSLKGGGQETQYF
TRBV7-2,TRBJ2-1,CASSLFRLDEQFF
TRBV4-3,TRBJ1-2,CASSQTEGYGYTF
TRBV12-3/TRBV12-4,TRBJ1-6,CASRRTVARRSPLHF
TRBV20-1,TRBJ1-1,CSARRQGVNTEAFF
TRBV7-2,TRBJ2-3,CASSRVGGVDTQYF
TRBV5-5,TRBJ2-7,CASGLSGGAFYEQYF
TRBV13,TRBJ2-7,CASSLGQSFRYF
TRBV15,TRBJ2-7,CATSGSGTSVYEQYF
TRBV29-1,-,CSVDPSSYNEQYF
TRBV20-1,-,CSAENVRTGGYEQYF
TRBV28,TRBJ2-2,CASSFGTGRSANTGELFF
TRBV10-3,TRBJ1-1,CAISESVGQLNTEAFF
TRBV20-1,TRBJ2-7,CSAADSSPSLYEQYF
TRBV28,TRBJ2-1,CASSKRGASLKYNEQFF
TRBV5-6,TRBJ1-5,CASSSGLGGTNQPQHF
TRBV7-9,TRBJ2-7,CASSPITGTGVNEQYF
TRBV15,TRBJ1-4,CATSRDSEADEKLFF
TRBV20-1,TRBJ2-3,CSARGLAGVLDTQYF
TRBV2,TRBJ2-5,CASSPYQSGETQYF
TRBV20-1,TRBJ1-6,CSGSRGAGSPLHF
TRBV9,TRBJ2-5,CASSTATGQETQYF
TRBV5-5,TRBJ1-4,CASSSVRINEKLFF
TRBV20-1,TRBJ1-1,CSARQGSHSEAFF
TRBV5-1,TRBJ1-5,CASSPQAGIRPQHF
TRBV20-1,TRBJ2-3,CSARLWRAGTDTQYF
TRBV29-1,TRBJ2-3,CSVEAGGDTQYF
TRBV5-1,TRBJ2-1,CASSSWTSGGTSSYNEQFF
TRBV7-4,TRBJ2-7,CASSYPGQVLDEQYF
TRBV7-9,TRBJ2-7,CASSLARLAGNEQYF
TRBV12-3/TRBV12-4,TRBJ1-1,CASSFGERPNTEAFF
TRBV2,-,CASGEQGINEQYF
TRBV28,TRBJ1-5,CASSPLYHQPQHF
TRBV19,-,CASSIGRRGSEQYF
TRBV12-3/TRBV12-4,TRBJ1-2,CASSSGQGKNTF
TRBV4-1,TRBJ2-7,CASSQAVVDEQYF
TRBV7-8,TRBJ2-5,CASSRADRVQETQYF
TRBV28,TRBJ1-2,CASSGTGEEYGYTF
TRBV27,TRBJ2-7,CASRSAQVLHYYEQYF
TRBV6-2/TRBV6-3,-,CASSYATGTQYF
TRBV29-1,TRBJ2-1,CSSLPQGAGNEQFF
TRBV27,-,CASSHRDSYNEQYF
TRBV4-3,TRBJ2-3,CASNQEEDTDTQYF